This T cell receptor beta chain was captured by sequencing in a study of siplizumab effects on memory and regulatory T cells. Germline V gene data show CDR1 as SEHNR and CDR2 as FQNEAQ (reference sequence). The CDR3 spans 15 residues. V shed 4 bases, J shed 8 bases, and the junction held 8 bases outside the gene matches. The study, taken as a whole, reports: Whether the proliferating Tregs (from siplizumab cultures) were suppressive was not confirmed. The naive T cell population seemed more diverse than memory cells and seemed a major contributor to the alloresponse.

Profiling relied on immunoSEQ multiplex PCR, and the TCRdb table lists in-frame clones only, not all of them. Altogether tens of thousands of clones are present, 91% being singletons, with the ten largest covering roughly 29%. This clone was counted a single time. Its antigen is unknown. This sequence originates from a human donor in good health. What was sequenced was CD8+ T cells sorted from blood. The rearrangement joins TRBV7-9 to TRBJ2-1; the match to TRBD2 covers 10 bases. This chain's CDR3 is CASSSPGLASHEQFF. The CDR3 DNA sequence: TGTGCCAGCAGCTCGCCGGGACTAGCGTCCCATGAGCAGTTCTTC.